These T cell receptor beta chains were read from a single sample in a study of T cell responses to AZD1222 COVID-19 vaccine. The repertoire was sequenced with immunoSEQ multiplex PCR; TCRdb's copy has only in-frame clones and lacks some. The profile covers tens of thousands of clones, with roughly 90% appearing a single time and 1.2% to 1.5% taken by the ten largest. The sample here was peripheral blood, taken 28 days after the second AZD1222 dose. Source of these receptors: an adult who received the AZD1222 COVID-19 vaccine. CDR3s include the opening cysteine and the closing phenylalanine or tryptophan.

TRBJ2-7 | TRBV28 | CASSLVDRGYEQYF
TRBJ2-1 | TRBV11-1 | CASRDRDREPFEQFF
TRBJ2-3 | TRBV3-1/TRBV3-2 | CASSLRPTGDTQYF
TRBJ1-5 | TRBV18 | CASSPGVNQPQHF
TRBJ2-3 | TRBV29-1 | CSVALAGGIDTQYF
TRBJ1-2 | TRBV6-5 | CASSYSRGGARGYTF
TRBJ2-1 | TRBV15 | CATSRARSSRLAENEQFF
TRBJ2-7 | TRBV5-1 | CASSKETGRRYEQYF
TRBJ1-4 | TRBV5-5 | CASSYGEWATNEKLFF
TRBJ1-1 | TRBV30 | CAWSTSQLNTEAFF
TRBJ1-5 | TRBV12-3/TRBV12-4 | CASSGQGSQPQHF
TRBJ1-3 | TRBV3-1/TRBV3-2 | CASSSMGGSGNTIYF
TRBJ2-7 | TRBV7-9 | CASSLAQTGGEQYF
TRBJ2-5 | TRBV30 | CAWLSRQSGETQYF
TRBJ1-1 | TRBV5-1 | CASRPQGRLNTEAFF
TRBJ2-6 | TRBV28 | CASSLPPGHFSGANVLTF
TRBJ2-7 | TRBV5-4 | CAGGRGVSNEQYF
TRBJ2-1 | TRBV5-5 | CASSLLSPGGYNEQFF
TRBJ1-1 | TRBV6-5 | CASSMSVRGTEAFF
TRBJ1-1 | TRBV24-1 | CATSEGTHTEAFF
TRBJ1-3 | TRBV29-1 | CSVATVPSGNTIYF
TRBJ1-5 | TRBV5-7 | CASSLVRDREPYSNQPQHF
TRBJ2-2 | TRBV5-1 | CASSFAGTPEGGELFF
TRBJ1-4 | TRBV27 | CASKTQGWGNEKLFF
TRBJ1-1 | TRBV5-6 | CASSLGLTGNTEAFF
TRBJ1-5 | TRBV10-1 | CASSELGHPGNQPQHF
TRBJ2-7 | TRBV27 | CASSRGTGSHYEQYF
TRBJ1-6 | TRBV6-4 | CASRLTEDSPLHF
TRBJ1-4 | TRBV5-1 | CASSLEVRGEKLFF
TRBJ2-1 | TRBV7-9 | CASSHTPGDPLSNEQFF
TRBJ2-7 | TRBV6-6 | CASSPPRDRGYEQYF
TRBJ2-7 | TRBV19 | CASSIAGGTYEQYF
TRBJ1-1 | TRBV3-1/TRBV3-2 | CASRTGTGRTEAFF
TRBJ1-3 | TRBV18 | CASSPVVRGLGSGNTIYF
TRBJ1-6 | TRBV30 | CAWSVLQGLLSPLHF
TRBJ2-7 | TRBV28 | CASTDSYEQYF
TRBJ2-7 | TRBV28 | CASSPGASGRTYEQYF
TRBJ1-5 | TRBV30 | CAWSVNLADQPQHF
TRBJ1-2 | TRBV30 | CAWGQPLNYGYTF
TRBJ1-1 | TRBV28 | CASRINRDKFSAEAFF
TRBJ1-6 | TRBV6-5 | CASLSLGNSPLHF
TRBJ2-6 | TRBV7-2 | CASSLVTGRGANVLTF
TRBJ1-2 | TRBV5-4 | CASSLVQTAGYTF
TRBJ1-6 | TRBV19 | CASSTGTVSSPLHF
TRBJ1-2 | TRBV30 | CAWSVAPQVGGGFDGYTF
TRBJ1-6 | TRBV2 | CASRGSNSPLHF